Below are 4 T cell receptor beta chains sequenced from a single sample in a study of T cells after yellow fever vaccination. TCRdb ran MiXCR on the 5' RACE reads and lists one entry per CDR3 protein. Altogether about 170,000 distinct CDR3 sequences are present, approximately 6.2% being singletons, with the ten largest covering roughly 3%. The material was CD4+ T cells sorted from PBMCs, obtained on the day of the first yellow fever vaccination. The origin of the receptors is a man between 18 and 29 years old who received the YFV17D yellow fever vaccine.

This clonotype was found a few times. The chain employs TRBV10-3 and TRBJ2-1; no clear D. Germline V CDR1 and CDR2: ENHRY, SYGVKD. The germline V and J ends were trimmed by 0 bases and 4 bases, with 7 bases remaining between them. The CDR3 spans 14 residues. The CDR3 protein is CAISESNWYNEQFF. The CDR3 DNA follows: TGTGCCATCAGTGAGTCGAATTGGTACAATGAGCAGTTCTTC.

Only a few counts were recorded for this clonotype. V usage is TRBV12-3 or TRBV12-4 and J usage is TRBJ2-1; 7 nucleotides match TRBD2. The CDR3 is 19 amino acids. V shed 6 bases, J shed 9 bases, and the junction held 26 bases outside the gene matches. The CDR3 DNA is TGTGCCAGCAGGTCCCGGGCATTTTTGGGGAGGGAATATGGTACTGAGCAGTTCTTC. This sequence encodes CASRSRAFLGREYGTEQFF.

The chain joins TRBV5-1 to TRBJ2-3; D is unresolved. CDR3 length equals 15 residues. Germline CDR1 reads SGHRS; CDR2 reads YFSETQ. With 7 bases removed from V and 0 bases from J, the gap between germline ends came to 15 bases. The CDR3 sequence: CASGIETKSTDTQYF. In DNA form, the CDR3 reads TGCGCCAGCGGGATAGAGACGAAAAGCACAGATACGCAGTATTTT.

This clonotype was seen more than once but under ten times. The CDR3 DNA reads TGTGCCAGCAGCTTGGGGACGATTTTCACAGATACGCAGTATTTT. As protein: CASSLGTIFTDTQYF. The gene calls are TRBV11-2 and TRBJ2-3; D could derive from TRBD1 or TRBD2 (5 bases each). This CDR3 has 15 residues. V dropped 3 bases and J dropped 2 bases, with 12 bases sitting between them. CDR1 and CDR2 from the germline V gene are SGHAT and FQNNGV.